The clone carrying this T cell receptor (beta chain) is a singleton in its sample. The antigen remains undetermined. The data originate from a study of brain T cells in children with intractable seizures. Only cases whose brain tissue showed the highest T cell transcript signatures were sequenced. TCRdb's copy holds only in-frame clones and misses some; the assay was immunoSEQ multiplex PCR. The table shows 70,000 to 90,000 clones, with 85% to 95% occurring only once. V was cut by 5 bases and J by 1 base, with 17 bases left in between. Per the germline V gene, CDR1 is LNHDA and CDR2 is SQIVND (reference sequence). The CDR3 consists of 16 residues. Study findings and constraints: Only CDR3 sequence similarity suggested viral specificity, without known HCMV serostatus.

This chain uses TRBV19 with TRBJ1-1; D possibly corresponds to TRBD1 (5 bases). The sequence was collected from a boy under two years old with tuberous sclerosis and intractable seizures. The sample here was peripheral blood, taken at surgery. As DNA, the CDR3 is TGTGCCAGTAGTGCTTTGACAGCGGATGAGAACACTGAAGCTTTCTTT. This gives the protein CASSALTADENTEAFF. Looking up the rest from reference TRBV19 and TRBJ1-1 gives the full variable domain: DGGITQSPKYLFRKEGQNVTLSCEQNLNHDAMYWYRQDPGQGLRLIYYSQIVNDFQKGDIAEGYSVSREKKESFPLTVTSAQKNPTAFYLCASSALTADENTEAFFGQGTRLTVV.